This TCR beta chain was sequenced in a study of cytomegalovirus exposure and HLA in healthy donors (dated by TCRdb to 2015 to 2018). Turning to the overall study: An earlier analysis of approximately 600 of the donors reported 250 to 300 Gb of sequence data and 100 million to 140 million unique TCR beta sequences from 150 million to 200 million T cells. Roughly 300 gigabases of sequencing data and around 87 million unique TCR sequences were included in an early release covering 500 to 750 HLA-typed donors. The genetic ancestry cluster associated with self-reported Caucasian donors included 80% to 90% of the 398 genotyped donors. The study aimed to test whether cataloging public T cell receptors could reveal signatures of past pathogen exposure. The study profiled the T cell repertoires of 666 subjects by immunosequencing and related them to cytomegalovirus serostatus. A separate validation cohort of 100 to 150 different subjects was used in addition to the roughly 640-subject first cohort. High-throughput TCR immunosequencing, statistical association of individual TCRs with disease status, and machine learning were combined to predict cytomegalovirus infection status. A later analysis re-examined previously published TCR beta repertoires from roughly 720 donors and added high-resolution HLA genotyping to investigate patterns of TCR occurrence. Rather than using new phenotypic data, the later analysis identified candidate immune exposures from TCR beta sequences and from how often those sequences occurred across donors. In an earlier analysis of 500 to 650 of the donors, high-throughput TCR beta sequencing was used to judge whether each TCR beta V gene segment behaved as functional or pseudogenic. Donor age, sex, ethnicity and CMV serostatus were collected together with the repertoire data. A later genetic analysis used genome-wide SNP genotypes for about 65% of the 666 donors, treating that subset as a discovery cohort. All discovery cohort repertoires had been generated using a single sequencing platform. HLA typing covered class I and class II loci at four-digit resolution. The number of donors typed differed by locus, with about 620-630 for A, B, C, DRB1 and DQB1, 522 for DQA1, approximately 570 for DPA1, and 472 for DPB1. Roughly 5 DR-DQ haplotypes were handled as single units for association and clustering, since linkage in the cohort was strong. Among roughly 400 genotyped donors of the cohort, an average of about 240,000 unique TCR beta nucleotide sequences was sequenced per donor, of which about 19% were non-productive.

To prepare the library, the immunoSEQ multiplex PCR assay was applied. The multiplex PCR relied on a mix of 60 forward primers for TCR Vbeta segments and 13 reverse primers for TCR Jbeta segments. Amplification of the CDR3 region of rearranged TCR beta genes was performed with a multiplex PCR assay on genomic DNA. The Illumina HiSeq System was used to sequence the amplified TCR beta libraries as 87-base-pair reads. The original pipeline was this. Across the 670 or so repertoires, a later analysis counted some 81 million unique TCR beta chains, roughly 11 million of which were shared by at least two donors. Raw reads were error-corrected and collapsed into unique sequences with a nearest-neighbor algorithm that merged closely related sequences to remove PCR and sequencing errors. Alignment of CDR3 sequences to IMGT reference sequences was used to assign V, D and J gene segments. For a sequence to be retained, at least a six-nucleotide match to both a V gene segment and a J gene segment was required. Rearrangements were classified as productive when the CDR3 lacked stop codons and remained in frame with V and J, and all other rearrangements were classified as non-productive. CDR3 was defined by IMGT convention, running from the second conserved V-encoded cysteine to the conserved J-encoded phenylalanine. Sequences without an unambiguous match to a single V gene segment were excluded from the earlier analysis of 587 of the donors. An earlier analysis of fewer than 650 of the donors classified V segments as functional when productive rearrangements were above 56.7% and as segregating when the standard deviation between donors was above 5%. To diagnose cytomegalovirus status from the catalog of TCR beta chain sequences, a statistical classification framework was built. A later analysis assigned V and J genes by comparing TCR nucleotide sequences with IMGT/GENE-DB human TR gene sequences. The TCRdist pipeline was used in a later analysis to assign CDR3 sequences and most-parsimonious VDJ recombination scenarios. In a later analysis, each TCR beta chain was defined by its CDR3 amino acid sequence together with its V-gene family, and reads lacking a unique V-gene family were excluded. In a later analysis, around 650 highly shared, low-generation-probability nucleotide sequences were removed to address suspected cross-contamination and a sequencing artifact. For each public chain, a later analysis derived a clonal expansion index from normalized ranks of inferred template counts within each repertoire. In a later analysis, generation probabilities were computed with a VDJ recombination model fitted to out-of-frame rearrangements, and the resulting probabilities were checked against IGoR. In a later analysis, hypergeometric tests were used to score TCR-TCR, TCR-HLA and TCR-CMV co-occurrence, with a repertoire-size bias correction applied to TCR pairs. In a later analysis, false discovery rates were estimated by permuting HLA or CMV assignments 20 times. In a later analysis, co-occurring TCRs were grouped using DBSCAN, with TCRdist sequence similarity added in when clustering inside HLA-allele-positive subsets. For co-occurrence clustering, repertoires with fewer than 30,000 or more than 120,000 public chains were excluded, along with a handful of repertoires with anomalous nucleotide sharing. In TCRdb, the immuneACCESS table is reduced to in-frame sequences with V and J assigned. These tables do not hold every clone; where another copy was compared, an unresolved V gene accounts for under half, and the others remain unexplained. V and J calls and clone size are those listed in that table; D and trimming were worked out from the DNA. The sample profile shows about 130,000 clones; around 76% of them were found once. Approximately 13% of the sample lies in the top ten.

From the cysteine up to the phenylalanine, the CDR3 has a length of 16 residues. Of all the DNA, just the CDR3 is kept, 48 bases in frame from base 1. Based on the germline V gene, the CDR1 and CDR2 sequences are MDHEN and SYDVKM. V was cut back by 1 base and J by 0 bases, leaving a gap of 12 bases between them. Comment on this clone: Its antigen has not been determined. Per-base qualities were not stored, and no clone one base away is much larger.

Beyond this particular receptor, the publication reports: In vitro tests confirmed that three of the cytomegalovirus-associated TCR beta chains recognize cytomegalovirus antigens. A later analysis found that HLA-associated TCR beta chains were more clonally expanded and had lower generation probabilities than equally common non-associated chains. Because HLA typing was unavailable for some donors at each locus, only the typed subset was used in association tests. A later analysis reported that several top co-occurrence clusters appeared linked to parvovirus B19, influenza, CMV and Epstein-Barr virus. A cluster of highly shared sequence variants was judged likely to be a technical artifact of the sequencing pipeline. A later genetic analysis associated a missense DCLRE1C variant with V-gene and J-gene trimming of TCR beta chains, and an independent cohort replicated the association. Assigning TCR associations to individual alleles was difficult when HLA alleles, especially DR and DQ, strongly co-occurred. Seventeen rarely observed V segments, including chromosome 9 orphons, were excluded from the earlier analysis of about 500 of the donors because counts were too low. The classifier was reported to diagnose cytomegalovirus status with high specificity and sensitivity in both the original cohort and the validation cohort. In the study, 150 to 200 TCR beta chains were listed as associated with cytomegalovirus. The authors suggested that the approach could potentially be extended to other disease states and immunological phenotypes. The only immune exposure information available for the cohort was CMV serostatus. According to a later analysis, most CMV-associated TCR beta chains appeared to be HLA-restricted, and the HLA associations seemed to be driven largely by CMV exposure. In a later analysis, around 17,000 TCR beta sequences were associated with specific HLA alleles at a false discovery rate of 0.05. According to a later genetic analysis, donors in an Asian-associated ancestry cluster had fewer N-insertions in productive TCRs than the approximately 710-donor mean. Some IMGT-functional V segments, including TRBV6-2 and TRBV6-3, could not be distinguished by the 87-base-pair reads and were therefore excluded. Linkage disequilibrium might explain the correlated functional status among segregating V segments, but an unknown experimental factor could not be excluded. In an earlier analysis of 587 of the donors, most TCR beta V segments appeared in productive rearrangements about 87% or about 30% of the time, broadly matching IMGT annotations. The presence/absence analyses assumed that sequencing depth was roughly uniform across donors, and that assumption may not be true. In this cohort, only TCR beta chains were sequenced, and detectable features were limited by the absence of alpha or paired-chain data. Most TCR sequences were seen in very few donors, while some public TCRs were found in many individuals. A later analysis found that TCR association rates varied across HLA loci, with DRB1 alleles showing the most associated TCRs and HLA-C alleles the fewest. A further reported finding was that TCR beta sequences accurately predicted the HLA-A and HLA-B alleles for most subjects in the first cohort.

In total, more than 500 healthy bone marrow donors made up the cohort. At the time of sampling, every cohort member was nominally healthy, though immune exposures that went unrecorded were likely present. The donor tested CMV seropositive and was one of the 289 seropositive cohort members. Each donor provided a peripheral blood sample, and peripheral blood mononuclear cells were used for TCR beta sequencing. Genomic DNA was extracted from the blood cell samples with the Qiagen DNeasy Blood Extraction Kit. The rearrangement joined TRBV28 to TRBJ1-2, and the D gene may be TRBD1, 6 bases matching. Material: PBMCs. This receptor was identified in a woman aged 55 to 70 in good health and CMV-seropositive. The DNA reads as follows: TGTGCCAGCAGTTTATCAGGGGCAGCTACTAACTATGGCTACACCTTC. Its amino acids are CASSLSGAATNYGYTF.